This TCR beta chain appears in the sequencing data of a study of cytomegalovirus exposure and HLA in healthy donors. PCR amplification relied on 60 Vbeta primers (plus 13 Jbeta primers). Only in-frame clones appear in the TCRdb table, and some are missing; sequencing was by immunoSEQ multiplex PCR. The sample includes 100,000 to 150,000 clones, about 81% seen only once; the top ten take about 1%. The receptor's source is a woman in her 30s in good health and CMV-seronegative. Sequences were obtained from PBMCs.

CDR3 loop: CASSLGQGAAYEQYF. In DNA, the CDR3 is TGTGCCAGCAGCTTAGGACAGGGGGCGGCCTACGAGCAGTACTTC. The chain employs TRBV7-2 and TRBJ2-7, with 10 bases fitting TRBD1. Trimming at V came to 1 base and at J to 2 bases, leaving 2 bases not matched to a gene. The CDR3 runs to 15 residues. In germline, CDR1 is SGHTA, CDR2 FQGNSA. The full variable domain, in which reference TRBV7-2 and TRBJ2-7 provide the parts outside the CDR3, is GAGVSQSPSNKVTEKGKDVELRCDPISGHTALYWYRQSLGQGLEFLIYFQGNSAPDKSGLPSDRFSAERTGGSVSTLTIQRTQQEDSAVYLCASSLGQGAAYEQYFGPGTRLTVT.